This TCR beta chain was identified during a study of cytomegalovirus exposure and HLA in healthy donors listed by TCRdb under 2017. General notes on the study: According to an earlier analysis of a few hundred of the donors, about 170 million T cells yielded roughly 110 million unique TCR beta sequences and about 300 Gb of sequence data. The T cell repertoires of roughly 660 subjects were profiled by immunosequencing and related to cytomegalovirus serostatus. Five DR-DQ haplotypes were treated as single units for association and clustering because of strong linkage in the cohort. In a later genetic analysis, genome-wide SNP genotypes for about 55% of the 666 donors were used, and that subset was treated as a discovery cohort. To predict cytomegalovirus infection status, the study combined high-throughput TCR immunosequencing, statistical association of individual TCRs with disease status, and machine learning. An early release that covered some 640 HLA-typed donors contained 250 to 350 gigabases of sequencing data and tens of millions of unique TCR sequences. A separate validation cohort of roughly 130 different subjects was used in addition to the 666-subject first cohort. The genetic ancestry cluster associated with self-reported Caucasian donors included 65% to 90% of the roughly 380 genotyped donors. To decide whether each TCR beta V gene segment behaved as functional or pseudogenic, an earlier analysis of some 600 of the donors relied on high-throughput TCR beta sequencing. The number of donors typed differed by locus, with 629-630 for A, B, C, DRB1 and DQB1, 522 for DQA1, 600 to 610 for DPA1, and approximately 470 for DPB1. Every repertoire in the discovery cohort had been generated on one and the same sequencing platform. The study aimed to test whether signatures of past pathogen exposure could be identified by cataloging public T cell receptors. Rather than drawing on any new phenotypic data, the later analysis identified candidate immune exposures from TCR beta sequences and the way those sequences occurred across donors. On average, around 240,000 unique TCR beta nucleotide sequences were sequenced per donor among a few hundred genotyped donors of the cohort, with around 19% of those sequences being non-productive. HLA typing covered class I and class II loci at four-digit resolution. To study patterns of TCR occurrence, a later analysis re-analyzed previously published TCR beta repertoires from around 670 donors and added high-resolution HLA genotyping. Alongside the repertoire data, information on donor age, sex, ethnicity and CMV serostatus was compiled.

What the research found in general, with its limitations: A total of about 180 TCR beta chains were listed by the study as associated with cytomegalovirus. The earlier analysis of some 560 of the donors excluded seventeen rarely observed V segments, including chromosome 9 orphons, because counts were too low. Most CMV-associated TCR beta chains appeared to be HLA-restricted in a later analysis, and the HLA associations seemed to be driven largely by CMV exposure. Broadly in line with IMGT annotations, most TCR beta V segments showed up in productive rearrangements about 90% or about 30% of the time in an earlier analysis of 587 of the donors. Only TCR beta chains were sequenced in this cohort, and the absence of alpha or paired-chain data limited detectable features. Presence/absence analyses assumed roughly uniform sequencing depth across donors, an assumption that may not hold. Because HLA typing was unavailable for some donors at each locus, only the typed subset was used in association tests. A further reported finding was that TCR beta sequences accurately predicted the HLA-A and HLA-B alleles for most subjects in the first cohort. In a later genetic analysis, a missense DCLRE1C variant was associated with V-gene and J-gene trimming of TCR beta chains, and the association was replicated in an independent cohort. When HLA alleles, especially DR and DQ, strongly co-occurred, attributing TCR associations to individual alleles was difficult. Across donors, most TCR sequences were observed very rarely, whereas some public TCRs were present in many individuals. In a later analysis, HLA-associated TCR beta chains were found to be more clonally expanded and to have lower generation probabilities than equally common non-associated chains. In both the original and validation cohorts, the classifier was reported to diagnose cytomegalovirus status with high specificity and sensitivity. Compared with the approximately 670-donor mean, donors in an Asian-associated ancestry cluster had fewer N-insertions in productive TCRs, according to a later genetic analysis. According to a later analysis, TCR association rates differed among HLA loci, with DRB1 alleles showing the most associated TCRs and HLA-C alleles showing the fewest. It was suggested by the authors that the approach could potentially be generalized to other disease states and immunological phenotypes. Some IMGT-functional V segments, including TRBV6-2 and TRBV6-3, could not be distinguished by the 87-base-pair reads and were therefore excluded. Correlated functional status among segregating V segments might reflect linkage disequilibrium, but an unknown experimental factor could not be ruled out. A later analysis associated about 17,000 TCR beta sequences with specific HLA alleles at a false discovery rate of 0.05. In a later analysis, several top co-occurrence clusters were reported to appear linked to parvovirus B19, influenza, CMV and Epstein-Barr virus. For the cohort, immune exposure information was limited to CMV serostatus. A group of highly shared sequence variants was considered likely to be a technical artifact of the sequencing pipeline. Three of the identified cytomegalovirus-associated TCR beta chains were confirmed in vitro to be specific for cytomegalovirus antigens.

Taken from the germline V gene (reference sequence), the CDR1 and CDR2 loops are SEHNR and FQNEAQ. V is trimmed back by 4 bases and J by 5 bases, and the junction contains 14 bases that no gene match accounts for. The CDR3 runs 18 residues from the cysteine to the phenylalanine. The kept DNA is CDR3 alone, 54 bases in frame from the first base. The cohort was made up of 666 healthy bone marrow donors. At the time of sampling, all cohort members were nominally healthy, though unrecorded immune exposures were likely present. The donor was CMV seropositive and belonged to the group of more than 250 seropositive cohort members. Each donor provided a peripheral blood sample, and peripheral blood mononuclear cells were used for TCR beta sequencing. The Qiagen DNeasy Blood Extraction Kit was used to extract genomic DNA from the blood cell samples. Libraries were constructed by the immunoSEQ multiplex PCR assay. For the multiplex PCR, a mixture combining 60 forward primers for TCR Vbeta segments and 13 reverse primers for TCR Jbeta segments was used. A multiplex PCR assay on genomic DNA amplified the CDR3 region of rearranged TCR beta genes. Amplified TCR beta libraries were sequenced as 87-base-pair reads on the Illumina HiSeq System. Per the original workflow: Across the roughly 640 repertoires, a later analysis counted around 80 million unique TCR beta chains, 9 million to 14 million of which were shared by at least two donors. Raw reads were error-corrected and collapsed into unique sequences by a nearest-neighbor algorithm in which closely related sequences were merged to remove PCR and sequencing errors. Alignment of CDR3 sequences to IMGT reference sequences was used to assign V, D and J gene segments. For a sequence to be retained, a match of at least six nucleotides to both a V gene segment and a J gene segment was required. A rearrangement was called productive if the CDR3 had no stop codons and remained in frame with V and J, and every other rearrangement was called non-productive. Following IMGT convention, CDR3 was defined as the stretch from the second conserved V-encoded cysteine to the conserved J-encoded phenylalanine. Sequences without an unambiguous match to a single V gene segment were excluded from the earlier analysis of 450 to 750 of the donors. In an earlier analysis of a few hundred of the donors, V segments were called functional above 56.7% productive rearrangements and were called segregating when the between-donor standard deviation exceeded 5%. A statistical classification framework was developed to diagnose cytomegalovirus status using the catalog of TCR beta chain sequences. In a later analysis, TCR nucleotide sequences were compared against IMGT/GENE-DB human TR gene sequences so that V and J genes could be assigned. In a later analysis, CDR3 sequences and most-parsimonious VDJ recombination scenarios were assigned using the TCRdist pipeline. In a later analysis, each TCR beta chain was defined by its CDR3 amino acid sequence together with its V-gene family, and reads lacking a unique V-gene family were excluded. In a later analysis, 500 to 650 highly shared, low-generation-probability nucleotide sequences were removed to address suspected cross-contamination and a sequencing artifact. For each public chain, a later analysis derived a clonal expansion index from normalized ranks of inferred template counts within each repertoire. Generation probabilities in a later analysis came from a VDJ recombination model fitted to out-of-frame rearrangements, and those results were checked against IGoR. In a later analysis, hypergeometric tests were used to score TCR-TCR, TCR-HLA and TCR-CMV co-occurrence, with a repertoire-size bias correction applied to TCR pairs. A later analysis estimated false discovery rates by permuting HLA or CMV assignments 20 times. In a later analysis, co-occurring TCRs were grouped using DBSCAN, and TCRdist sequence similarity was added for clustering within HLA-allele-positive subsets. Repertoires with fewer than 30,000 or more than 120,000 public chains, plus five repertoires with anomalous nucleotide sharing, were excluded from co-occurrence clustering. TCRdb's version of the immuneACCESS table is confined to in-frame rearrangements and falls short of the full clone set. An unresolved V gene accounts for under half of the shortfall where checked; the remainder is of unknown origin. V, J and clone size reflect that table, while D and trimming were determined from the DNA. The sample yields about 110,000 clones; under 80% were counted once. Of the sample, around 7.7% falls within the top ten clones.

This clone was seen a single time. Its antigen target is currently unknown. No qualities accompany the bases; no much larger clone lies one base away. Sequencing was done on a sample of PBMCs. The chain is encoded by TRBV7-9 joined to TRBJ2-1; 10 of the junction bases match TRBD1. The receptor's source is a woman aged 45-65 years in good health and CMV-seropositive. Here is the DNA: TGTGCCAGCAGCTATCGAAAACCGGGACAGGGGTCAAACAATGAGCAGTTCTTC. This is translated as CASSYRKPGQGSNNEQFF.